These 31 T cell receptor beta chains were sequenced from one sample in a study of memory CD4+ T cells and cytomegalovirus serostatus. Sequencing used immunoSEQ multiplex PCR; TCRdb keeps in-frame clones, though not all of them. The sample has 50,000 or so clones, approximately 81% seen once. Single viable CD3+CD4+CD8-CD45RO+ cells were sorted as the memory CD4+ T cells. Sequenced input: memory CD4+ T cells from blood. The receptors come from an adult in good health and CMV-seropositive.

The CDR3 DNA is TGTGCCAGCAGTATTACTCAGAACACTGAAGCTTTCTTT. Translated: CASSITQNTEAFF. V gene TRBV5-4 combines with J gene TRBJ1-1; D gene uncertain. Germline V gene lookup returns CDR1 SGHNT and CDR2 YYREEE (reference sequence). V was shortened by 5 bases and J by 1 base, with 9 bases between the two germline ends. The CDR3 covers 13 residues.

V is TRBV5-4 and J is TRBJ1-2; TRBD1 agrees at 7 bases. Trimming removed 0 bases from V and 1 base from J; junction bases left unmatched: 6. CDR1 SGHNT and CDR2 YYREEE come from the germline V gene (reference sequence). The length of the CDR3 is 16 residues. In DNA, the CDR3 is TGTGCCAGCAGCTTGGGTTTCACAGGGGATAACTATGGCTACACCTTC. It specifies CASSLGFTGDNYGYTF.

The rearrangement joins TRBV7-3 to TRBJ2-3; weak D call: TRBD2 (7 bases). V lost 2 bases and J 10 bases, leaving 19 bases between the germline ends. CDR1 and CDR2 from the germline V gene are SGHTA and FQGTGA. The CDR3 has 15 residues. CDR3 sequence reads: CASSLGGGDNRAQYF. CDR3 nucleotides: TGTGCCAGCAGCTTAGGCGGGGGAGATAACAGGGCGCAGTATTTT.

V is TRBV2 and J is TRBJ2-7; TRBD1 is a possible D gene (5 bases). The germline V gene has CDR1 SNHLY and CDR2 FYNNEI. This CDR3 is built from 16 residues. The ends were cut back, 4 bases at V and 0 bases at J, with 16 bases in the middle. The CDR3 loop reads CASSGQDPRDSYEQYF. Written as DNA, the CDR3 is TGTGCCAGCAGTGGGCAGGACCCCAGGGACTCCTACGAGCAGTACTTC.

The chain has TRBV6-1 and TRBJ2-1; tentatively, D is TRBD1 (6 bases). CDR3 length: 16 residues. Germline assignment: CDR1 MNHNS and CDR2 SASEGT. The V gene lost 2 bases and the J gene lost 0 bases, with 11 bases spanning the gap. CDR3 in DNA: TGTGCCAGCAGTGAATGGACAGTTAGCTCCTACAATGAGCAGTTCTTC. Translating gives CASSEWTVSSYNEQFF.

CDR3: CARSGTSNEKLFF. The CDR3 region has the DNA TGTGCCAGGTCCGGGACTTCTAATGAAAAACTGTTTTTT. The rearrangement uses TRBV2 and TRBJ1-4; perhaps TRBD1 as D (5 bases). CDR3 length: 13 residues. V lost 9 bases, J lost 3 bases, and 11 bases lay in between. In germline, CDR1 is SNHLY, CDR2 FYNNEI. The entire variable domain, with the rest obtained from reference TRBV2 and TRBJ1-4, is as follows: EPEVTQTPSHQVTQMGQEVILRCVPISNHLYFYWYRQILGQKVEFLVSFYNNEISEKSEIFDDQFSVERPDGSNFTLKIRSTKLEDSAMYFCARSGTSNEKLFFGSGTQLSVL.

This sequence joins TRBV28 and TRBJ1-1, with D perhaps TRBD1 (5 bases). V was clipped by 6 bases and J by 1 base, with 15 bases between them. This CDR3 spans 15 amino acids. From germline, CDR1 is MDHEN and CDR2 SYDVKM. Here the CDR3 DNA reads TGTGCCAGCAGCTCCAGGGCCCGACAGAACACTGAAGCTTTCTTT. It is translated as CASSSRARQNTEAFF.

The chain employs TRBV14 and TRBJ1-1; D is unclear. Germline V CDR1 and CDR2: SGHDN, FVKESK. The CDR3 extends over 11 amino acids. V dropped 4 bases and J dropped 1 base, with 1 base sitting between them. CDR3 region: CASSRNTEAFF. CDR3 nucleotides: TGTGCCAGCAGCCGGAACACTGAAGCTTTCTTT.

The J gene is TRBJ2-5, the V gene TRBV2; maybe TRBD1 (5 bases). CDR3 length: 14 amino acids. CDR1 and CDR2 (germline): SNHLY, FYNNEI. The V end lost 1 base, the J end lost 0 bases, and 6 bases lay between the germline ends. Here the CDR3 reads CASSEGTNQETQYF. The CDR3, as DNA: TGTGCCAGCAGTGAAGGGACAAACCAAGAGACCCAGTACTTC.

The chain couples TRBV7-2 to TRBJ1-2; D uncertain. From germline, CDR1 is SGHTA and CDR2 FQGNSA. V lost 5 bases and J lost 4, with 17 bases in between. The length of the CDR3 is 15 residues. CDR3 DNA: TGTGCCAGCAGCACATCCGGCAGCCAGTCCTATGGCTACACCTTC. Its protein is CASSTSGSQSYGYTF.

The V gene is TRBV21-1, the J gene TRBJ1-2; whether TRBD1, the table's D call, matches the DNA was not checked. TRBV21-1 corresponds to a pseudogene. The CDR3 spans 15 residues. The CDR3 nucleotides read TGTGCCAGCAGCAAAGATTGCAGGGGGCGTAATGGCTACACCTTC. Translated: CASSKDCRGRNGYTF.

The gene calls are TRBV2 and TRBJ1-5; 9 nucleotides match TRBD1. The CDR3 is 15 amino acids. Germline CDR1 is SNHLY and CDR2 is FYNNEI. The V segment lost 4 bases and the J segment 6 bases; nucleotides outside the gene matches: 7. In DNA form, the CDR3 reads TGTGCCAGCAGTGTCATCACAGGGGGCTCTCAGCCCCAGCATTTT. It is translated as CASSVITGGSQPQHF. The variable domain in full, completed from reference TRBV2 and TRBJ1-5, reads EPEVTQTPSHQVTQMGQEVILRCVPISNHLYFYWYRQILGQKVEFLVSFYNNEISEKSEIFDDQFSVERPDGSNFTLKIRSTKLEDSAMYFCASSVITGGSQPQHFGDGTRLSIL.

The chain recombines TRBV10-1 with TRBJ2-7; D is perhaps TRBD2 (5 bases). Trimming removed 6 bases at V and 5 bases at J, with 14 bases between. The CDR3 is 13 amino acids. Germline values: CDR1 WNHNN, CDR2 SYGVQD (reference sequence). DNA for the CDR3: TGCGCCAGCAGCATTTCAGGAGGCGACGAGCAGTACTTC. Amino acid sequence: CASSISGGDEQYF.

The chain employs TRBV11-2 and TRBJ2-3; D is perhaps TRBD2 (7 bases). The CDR3 sequence is 16 residues long. The V gene's germline CDR1 is SGHAT and CDR2 FQNNGV. Trimming took 5 bases from V and 4 from J, leaving 19 bases between them. CDR3 protein: CASSANRGAPPDTQYF. As DNA, the CDR3 is TGTGCCAGCAGCGCAAATCGGGGGGCCCCGCCAGATACGCAGTATTTT.

This chain uses TRBV19 with TRBJ2-6; the match to TRBD1 covers 8 bases. Looked up from germline, CDR1 is LNHDA and CDR2 is SQIVND (reference sequence). This CDR3 has 19 amino acids. J lost 0 bases, V lost 4 bases, and 11 bases had no gene match. The CDR3 sequence: CASSTLGNRGNSGANVLTF. The CDR3 DNA reads as TGTGCCAGTAGTACCCTAGGTAACAGGGGGAACTCTGGGGCCAACGTCCTGACTTTC.

This chain joins TRBV10-2 and TRBJ2-3; tentatively, D is TRBD1 (7 bases). Germline CDR1 reads WSHSY; CDR2 reads SAAADI. CDR3 length: 16 amino acids. The V end was cut by 10 bases, the J end by 3 bases, with 23 bases between. In nucleotides, the CDR3 is TGCGCCACCCGATTCTCAGGGGGAGGTGGTACAGATACGCAGTATTTT. Translating it yields CATRFSGGGGTDTQYF.

In nucleotides, the CDR3 is TGTGCCAGCTCGACTAGCGGGGGCGACGGGGCCTACGAGCAGTACTTC. Residues: CASSTSGGDGAYEQYF. The rearrangement links TRBV7-2 to TRBJ2-7; 12 positions agree with TRBD2. Per the germline V gene, CDR1 is SGHTA and CDR2 is FQGNSA. The V gene end was trimmed by 8 bases and the J gene end by 2 bases; junction bases not matched to a gene: 10. This CDR3 is built from 16 residues.

The chain is built from TRBV2 and TRBJ1-1; D is perhaps TRBD1 (6 bases). Germline-derived CDR1 and CDR2 are SNHLY and FYNNEI. The ends were cut back, 2 bases at V and 7 bases at J, with 11 bases in the middle. CDR3 length equals 13 residues. CDR3 coding DNA: TGTGCCAGCAGTGAATTTAGGACAGTTGAAGCTTTCTTT. Translation: CASSEFRTVEAFF.

In its sample, this clone was seen once. The J gene is TRBJ2-7, the V gene TRBV6-1; 7 nucleotides agree with TRBD1. CDR3 length equals 13 residues. V gave up 4 bases and J gave up 3 bases; unmatched junction bases: 3. Germline V lookup: CDR1 MNHNS, CDR2 SASEGT. The CDR3 region is CASSARQGYEQYF. Here the CDR3 DNA reads TGTGCCAGCAGTGCTAGACAGGGCTACGAGCAGTACTTC.

This chain uses TRBV7-8 with TRBJ2-1; 10 positions agree with TRBD1. Germline CDR1 SGHVS, CDR2 FQNEAQ. Trimming cost V 2 bases and J 8 bases; bases outside gene matches: 6. The CDR3 runs 15 residues. DNA of the CDR3: TGTGCCAGCAGCTTACGTAACGACAGGGGGCATGAGCAGTTCTTC. It codes for CASSLRNDRGHEQFF. Supplemented by reference TRBV7-8 and TRBJ2-1, the full variable domain reads GAGVSQSPRYKVAKRGQDVALRCDPISGHVSLFWYQQALGQGPEFLTYFQNEAQLDKSGLPSDRFFAERPEGSVSTLKIQRTQQEDSAVYLCASSLRNDRGHEQFFGPGTRLTVL.

This clone is deemed medium-sized (0.01 to 0.1%). CDR3 sequence (DNA): TGTGCCAGCAGCCCCAGGAAAGGCGACAGCCACCAAGAGACCCAGTACTTC. It codes for CASSPRKGDSHQETQYF. This chain joins TRBV4-2 and TRBJ2-5; tentative D call: TRBD1 (5 bases). Germline values: CDR1 LGHNA, CDR2 YNFKEQ. This CDR3 spans 17 amino acids. Trimming removed 4 bases from V and 0 bases from J, with 18 bases in between.

The chain couples TRBV11-2 to TRBJ1-4; 11 bases map to TRBD1. The CDR3 extends over 14 amino acids. The germline gives CDR1 SGHAT, CDR2 FQNNGV. Unmatched junction bases numbered 1, after V lost 3 bases and J lost 7 bases. This CDR3 reads CASSLDRGREKLFF. The DNA for the CDR3 is TGTGCCAGCAGCTTGGACAGGGGGCGTGAAAAACTGTTTTTT.

The rearrangement uses TRBV9 and TRBJ1-2, with D unclear. The CDR3 has 13 residues. V was pared by 2 bases and J by 8 bases, with 13 bases between. The germline V gene encodes CDR1 SGDLS and CDR2 YYNGEE. CDR3 bases: TGTGCCAGCAGCGTCCTCGAATCGGGAGGCTACACCTTC. Protein product: CASSVLESGGYTF.

This chain links TRBV29-1 with TRBJ2-7, with D tentatively TRBD1 or TRBD2 (6 bases each). V was pared by 6 bases and J by 2 bases, with 11 bases between. Germline CDR1 reads SQVTM; CDR2 reads ANQGSEA. The CDR3 has 12 residues. The CDR3 sequence is CSVRGVAYEQYF. The CDR3 DNA reads as TGCAGCGTGAGGGGGGTGGCCTACGAGCAGTACTTC.

This clone showed up just a few times. The V call is TRBV19, the J call TRBJ2-2, with D possibly matching TRBD1 (6 bases). Per germline, CDR1 LNHDA and CDR2 SQIVND (reference sequence). This CDR3 contains 15 residues. Deletions cut 5 bases from V and 6 bases from J, with 16 bases between. CDR3 nucleotides: TGTGCCAGTAGTGCGAACAGGGTGGGCCCCGGGGAGCTGTTTTTT. Its protein is CASSANRVGPGELFF.

The chain is built from TRBV7-9 and TRBJ1-6; TRBD1 matches 10 bases. V lost 4 bases and J lost 0; bases outside the gene matches: 9. In germline, CDR1 is SEHNR, CDR2 FQNEAQ (reference sequence). The CDR3 runs 19 residues. CDR3 loop: CASSSGQGSLRSYNSPLHF. The DNA of the CDR3 is TGTGCCAGCAGCTCGGGACAGGGGTCCCTTCGCTCCTATAATTCACCCCTCCACTTT.

The V gene is TRBV7-9, the J gene TRBJ2-1; D gene ambiguous. CDR1 and CDR2 (germline): SEHNR, FQNEAQ (reference sequence). The germline V and J ends were trimmed by 5 bases and 5 bases, with 22 bases remaining between them. This CDR3 is 17 amino acids long. CDR3 nucleotide sequence: TGTGCCAGCAGCCCGAGGAATACGGGTGGGTGGGACAATGAGCAGTTCTTC. Amino acid sequence: CASSPRNTGGWDNEQFF.

On this clone: A junction end diverges from the germline sequence, so it may reflect a read error. This chain joins TRBV5-4 and TRBJ1-1; D gene ambiguous. From germline, CDR1 is SGHNT and CDR2 YYREEE (reference sequence). The CDR3 is 13 residues long. Here the CDR3 DNA reads TGCGCCAGCAGCCAAGATTTTAACACTGAAGCTTTCTTT. Translation gives CASSQDFNTEAFF.

The chain employs TRBV5-5 and TRBJ1-6, with no clear D. Germline values: CDR1 SGHKS, CDR2 YYEKEE (reference sequence). This CDR3 comprises 13 residues. V lost 1 base, J lost 5 bases, and 4 bases lay in between. Here the CDR3 DNA reads TGTGCCAGCAGCTTGCTGAATAATTCACCCCTCCACTTT. Amino acids: CASSLLNNSPLHF.

The V and J genes are TRBV6-1 and TRBJ2-1, with 11 bases aligning to TRBD2. This CDR3 has 13 amino acids. Germline V gene data show CDR1 as MNHNS and CDR2 as SASEGT. J lost 5 bases, V lost 10 bases, and 4 bases had no gene match. CDR3 sequence (DNA): TGTGCCACCGGGACTAGCGGCGACAATGAGCAGTTCTTC. Encoded protein: CATGTSGDNEQFF.

This clone occurred a few times. The rearrangement joins TRBV2 to TRBJ1-2, with unresolved D. V was clipped by 3 bases and J by 6 bases, with 11 bases between them. The CDR3 spans 13 residues. CDR1 is SNHLY, CDR2 FYNNEI, per germline. CDR3 coding DNA: TGTGCCAGCAGTGACGAGTATAGGGATGGCTACACCTTC. Amino acids: CASSDEYRDGYTF.